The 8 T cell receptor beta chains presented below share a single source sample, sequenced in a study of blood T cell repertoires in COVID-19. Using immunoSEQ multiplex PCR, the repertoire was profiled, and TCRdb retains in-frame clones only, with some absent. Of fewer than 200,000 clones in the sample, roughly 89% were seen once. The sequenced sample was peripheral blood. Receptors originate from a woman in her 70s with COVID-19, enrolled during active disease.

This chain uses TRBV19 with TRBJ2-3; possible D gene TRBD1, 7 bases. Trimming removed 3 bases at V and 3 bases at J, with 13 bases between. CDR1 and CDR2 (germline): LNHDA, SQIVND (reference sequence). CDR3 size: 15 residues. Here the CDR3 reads CASSMVQGGTDTQYF. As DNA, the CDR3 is TGTGCCAGTAGTATGGTCCAGGGGGGTACAGATACGCAGTATTTT.

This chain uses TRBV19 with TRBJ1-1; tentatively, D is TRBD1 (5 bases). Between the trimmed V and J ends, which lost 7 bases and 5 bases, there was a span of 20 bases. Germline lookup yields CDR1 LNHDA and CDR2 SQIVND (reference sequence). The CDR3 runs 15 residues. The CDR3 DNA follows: TGTGCCAGTACCCTTAGGGCGGGAGAGGGGACTGAAGCTTTCTTT. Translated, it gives CASTLRAGEGTEAFF.

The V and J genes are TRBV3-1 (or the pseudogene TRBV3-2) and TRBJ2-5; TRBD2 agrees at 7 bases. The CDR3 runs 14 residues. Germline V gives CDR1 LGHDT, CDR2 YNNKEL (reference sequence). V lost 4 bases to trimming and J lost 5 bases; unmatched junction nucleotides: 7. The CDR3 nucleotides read TGTGCCAGCAGCCCGCGGACTAGGCGGGAGACCCAGTACTTC. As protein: CASSPRTRRETQYF.

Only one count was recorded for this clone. CDR3 residues: CASSSGPNTYEQYF. CDR3 in DNA: TGCGCCAGCAGCTCTGGCCCGAACACCTACGAGCAGTACTTC. This chain uses TRBV5-1 with TRBJ2-7; D is uncertain. V dropped 3 bases and J dropped 2 bases, with 12 bases sitting between them. CDR1 SGHRS and CDR2 YFSETQ come from the germline V gene. This CDR3 has 14 amino acids.

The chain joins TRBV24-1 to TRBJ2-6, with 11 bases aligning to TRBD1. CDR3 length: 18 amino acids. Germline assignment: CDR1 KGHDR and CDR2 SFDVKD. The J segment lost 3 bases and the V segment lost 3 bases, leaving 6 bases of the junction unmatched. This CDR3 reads CATSDVDRGLGGANVLTF. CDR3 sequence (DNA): TGTGCCACCAGTGATGTGGACAGGGGGCTAGGTGGGGCCAACGTCCTGACTTTC.

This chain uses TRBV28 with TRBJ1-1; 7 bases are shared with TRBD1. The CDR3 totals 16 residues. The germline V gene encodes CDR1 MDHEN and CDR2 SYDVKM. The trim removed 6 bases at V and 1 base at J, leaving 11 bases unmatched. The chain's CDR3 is CASSPYRGGGNTEAFF. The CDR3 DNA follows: TGTGCCAGCAGCCCTTACAGGGGCGGTGGGAACACTGAAGCTTTCTTT.

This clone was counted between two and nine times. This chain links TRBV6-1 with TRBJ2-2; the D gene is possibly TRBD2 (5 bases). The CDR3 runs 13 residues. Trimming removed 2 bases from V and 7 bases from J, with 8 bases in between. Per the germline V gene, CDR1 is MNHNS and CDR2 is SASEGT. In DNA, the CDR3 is TGTGCCAGCAGTGAACGGGGTCGCGGGGAGCTGTTTTTT. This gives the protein CASSERGRGELFF.

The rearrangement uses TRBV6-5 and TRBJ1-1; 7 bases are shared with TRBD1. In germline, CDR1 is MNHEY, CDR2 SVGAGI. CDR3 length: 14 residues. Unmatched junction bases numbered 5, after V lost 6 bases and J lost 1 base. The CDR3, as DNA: TGTGCCAGCAGACGAGGACAGGAGAACACTGAAGCTTTCTTT. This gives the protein CASRRGQENTEAFF.